These 18 T cell receptor beta chains share one sample of origin, sequenced in a study of vaccination effects on CD4 cells after COVID-19. Antigen-specific CD4+ T cells were first expanded with viral peptide pools by the ViraFEST assay and only then sequenced. The culture ran for approximately 9 days before CD4+ T cells were isolated. Vaccinated participants had no history of SARS-CoV-2 infection and tested negative for nucleocapsid antibodies. Their antigens are not known. Assay: immunoSEQ multiplex PCR; the TCRdb copy retains only in-frame clones and omits some. The table records tens of thousands of clones, over 70% of them present only once. The material sequenced was CD4+ T cells from PBMCs cultured with HCoV-OC43 spike peptides, taken before COVID-19 vaccination. The subset: HCoV-OC43 spike overlapping peptide pool stimulation. These receptors came from a human donor who received a COVID-19 vaccine.

The genes are TRBV19 and TRBJ1-5; 7 bases align to TRBD1. Per germline, CDR1 LNHDA and CDR2 SQIVND (reference sequence). This CDR3 has 14 amino acids. The junction had 5 bases not matched to a gene; V was cut back by 7 bases and J by 2 bases. The CDR3 here is CASTQGVGNQPQHF. The CDR3 region has the DNA TGTGCCAGTACCCAGGGGGTGGGCAATCAGCCCCAGCATTTT.

The V and J genes are TRBV7-3 and TRBJ2-1; a weak D match, TRBD2 (6 bases). The CDR3 spans 15 residues. The V end lost 2 bases, the J end lost 8 bases, and 16 bases lay between the germline ends. CDR1 SGHTA and CDR2 FQGTGA come from the germline V gene. The CDR3 reads CASSLVAGRTDEQFF. CDR3 bases: TGTGCCAGCAGCTTAGTGGCGGGAAGGACCGATGAGCAGTTCTTC.

This sequence joins TRBV24-1 and TRBJ1-1; 10 bases map to TRBD1. V lost 7 bases, J lost 4 bases, and 8 bases stayed unmatched. The germline CDR1 and CDR2 sequences are KGHDR and SFDVKD. The CDR3 consists of 15 residues. The CDR3 loop reads CATSDPRTGGTEAFF. CDR3 nucleotide sequence: TGTGCCACCAGCGACCCCCGGACAGGGGGCACTGAAGCTTTCTTT.

The count of this clone is one. The chain employs TRBV7-2 and TRBJ2-3; 15 bases line up with TRBD2. The germline V gene encodes CDR1 SGHTA and CDR2 FQGNSA. Trimming cost V 4 bases and J 7 bases; bases outside gene matches: 3. CDR3 length: 15 amino acids. The CDR3 sequence: CASSSGLAGGYTQYF. As DNA, the CDR3 is TGTGCCAGCAGCTCCGGACTAGCGGGGGGGTATACGCAGTATTTT.

The chain couples TRBV7-3 to TRBJ2-3; D remains unclear. Trimming shortened V by 1 base and J by 1 base, and 6 bases separated the two germline ends. The CDR3 loop spans 14 amino acids. Germline-derived CDR1 and CDR2 are SGHTA and FQGTGA. Written as DNA, the CDR3 is TGTGCCAGCAGCTTAAACCCGGGCACAGATACGCAGTATTTT. Translating gives CASSLNPGTDTQYF.

J is TRBJ2-7 and V is TRBV2, with 8 bases that match TRBD1. After removal of 8 bases from V and 8 bases from J, the junction contained 8 bases not matched to a gene. The CDR3 is 12 amino acids. The germline gives CDR1 SNHLY, CDR2 FYNNEI. CDR3 loop: CASAGQAVKQYV. The CDR3, as DNA: TGTGCCAGCGCGGGACAGGCCGTCAAGCAGTACGTC.

The chain links TRBV3-1 (or the pseudogene TRBV3-2) to TRBJ1-5; D may be TRBD1 (5 bases). Germline lookup yields CDR1 LGHDT and CDR2 YNNKEL (reference sequence). The CDR3 totals 15 residues. V was pared by 4 bases and J by 0 bases, with 10 bases between. CDR3 amino acids: CASSRGLPSNQPQHF. CDR3 sequence (DNA): TGTGCCAGCAGCCGGGGACTCCCTAGCAATCAGCCCCAGCATTTT.

The chain has TRBV7-2 and TRBJ2-3, with D tentatively TRBD2 (5 bases). This CDR3 contains 14 residues. The V and J ends lost 1 base and 6 bases respectively, with 11 bases between them. The V gene's germline CDR1 is SGHTA and CDR2 FQGNSA. The CDR3 DNA sequence: TGTGCCAGCAGCTTAGGGCCCGGAGGCGATACGCAGTATTTT. Protein: CASSLGPGGDTQYF.

The rearrangement joins TRBV7-3 to TRBJ1-6, with TRBD1 identical over 8 bases. V lost 5 bases to trimming and J lost 13 bases; unmatched junction nucleotides: 7. The germline CDR1 and CDR2 sequences are SGHTA and FQGTGA. The CDR3 runs 13 residues. In DNA, the CDR3 is TGTGCCAGCAGCCCTGACAGGGGAGCGCCCCTCCACTTT. Translated: CASSPDRGAPLHF.

V usage is TRBV5-1 and J usage is TRBJ1-1; the D is unclear. V dropped 4 bases and J dropped 1 base, with 14 bases sitting between them. Per germline, CDR1 SGHRS and CDR2 YFSETQ. This CDR3 spans 15 amino acids. The CDR3 protein is CASSQMTGGNTEAFF. CDR3 DNA sequence: TGCGCCAGCAGCCAGATGACGGGAGGGAACACTGAAGCTTTCTTT.

CDR3 bases: TGTGCCAGCAGTGAAGTAGGCGCGGACACCATATATTTT. This sequence encodes CASSEVGADTIYF. J is TRBJ1-3 and V is TRBV6-1, with D unclear. Trimming removed 1 base at V and 8 bases at J, with 9 bases between. Germline lookup yields CDR1 MNHNS and CDR2 SASEGT. The CDR3 totals 13 residues.

The rearrangement uses TRBV7-9 and TRBJ2-1, with TRBD1 matching 8 bases. Germline CDR1 is SEHNR and CDR2 is FQNEAQ (reference sequence). CDR3 length equals 16 residues. The V segment lost 5 bases and the J segment 5 bases; nucleotides outside the gene matches: 11. The CDR3 region is CASSGRQGKNHNEQFF. The CDR3 DNA is TGTGCCAGCAGCGGAAGACAGGGGAAGAATCACAATGAGCAGTTCTTC.

V usage is TRBV10-1 and J usage is TRBJ2-2, with D perhaps given as TRBD1 or TRBD2 (5 bases each). The CDR3 is 13 amino acids. V gave up 6 bases and J gave up 6 bases, with 11 bases separating them. Germline V CDR1 and CDR2: WNHNN, SYGVQD (reference sequence). The CDR3 sequence: CASSKRGAGELFF. The CDR3 DNA reads as TGCGCCAGCAGCAAAAGGGGAGCCGGGGAGCTGTTTTTT.

This rearrangement joins TRBV12-3 or TRBV12-4 to TRBJ1-2; 9 positions match TRBD1. V gave up 6 bases and J gave up 8 bases; unmatched junction bases: 7. The CDR3 length is 13 residues. The CDR3 DNA reads as TGTGCCAGCAGACTAACAGGGGGCGGAGGCTACACCTTC. It translates to CASRLTGGGGYTF.

The chain joins TRBV7-9 to TRBJ1-1; weak D call: TRBD1 (5 bases). Trimming stripped 5 bases from V and 5 bases from J, with 18 bases between. CDR1 and CDR2 (germline): SEHNR, FQNEAQ (reference sequence). CDR3 length equals 15 residues. DNA for the CDR3: TGTGCCAGCAGCCTGGGGACCGCGATTGTTACTGAAGCTTTCTTT. Its protein product is CASSLGTAIVTEAFF.

The V gene is TRBV5-1, the J gene TRBJ1-6; possibly TRBD1 for D (5 bases). Germline V CDR1 and CDR2: SGHRS, YFSETQ. CDR3 length equals 13 residues. Trimming cost V 4 bases and J 7 bases, with 9 bases left between them. CDR3 DNA: TGCGCCAGCAGCCTGGGACGGAATTCACCCCTCCACTTT. Its translation: CASSLGRNSPLHF.

The table lists this clone with a count of one. The chain joins TRBV28 to TRBJ1-5, with a tentative D call TRBD1 (5 bases). The V and J ends lost 8 bases and 5 bases respectively, with 13 bases between them. Looked up from germline, CDR1 is MDHEN and CDR2 is SYDVKM. The CDR3 is 13 residues long. This chain's CDR3 is CASGPGPHQPQHF. The CDR3 nucleotides read TGTGCCAGCGGTCCAGGGCCGCATCAGCCCCAGCATTTT. Full variable domain (remainder filled in from reference TRBV28 and TRBJ1-5): DVKVTQSSRYLVKRTGEKVFLECVQDMDHENMFWYRQDPGLGLRLIYFSYDVKMKEKGDIPEGYSVSREKKERFSLILESASTNQTSMYLCASGPGPHQPQHFGDGTRLSIL.

The V gene is TRBV12-3 or TRBV12-4, the J gene TRBJ2-1, with unresolved D. V was shortened by 7 bases and J by 10 bases, with 17 bases between the two germline ends. The CDR3 runs 13 residues. The CDR3 here is CASTPTRINEQFF. For the CDR3, the DNA is TGTGCCAGCACCCCCACGCGTATCAACGAGCAGTTCTTC.